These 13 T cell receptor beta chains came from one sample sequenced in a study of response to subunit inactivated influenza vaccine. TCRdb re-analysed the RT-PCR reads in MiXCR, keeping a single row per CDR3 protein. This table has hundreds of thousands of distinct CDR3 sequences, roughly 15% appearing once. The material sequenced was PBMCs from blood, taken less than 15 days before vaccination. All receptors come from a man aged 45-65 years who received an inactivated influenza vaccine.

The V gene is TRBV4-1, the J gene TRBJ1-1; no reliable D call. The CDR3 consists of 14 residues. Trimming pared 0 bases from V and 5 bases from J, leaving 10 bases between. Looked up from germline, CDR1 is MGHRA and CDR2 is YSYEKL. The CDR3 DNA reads TGCGCCAGCAGCCAAGATCTTGGAGTGACTGAAGCTTTCTTT. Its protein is CASSQDLGVTEAFF.

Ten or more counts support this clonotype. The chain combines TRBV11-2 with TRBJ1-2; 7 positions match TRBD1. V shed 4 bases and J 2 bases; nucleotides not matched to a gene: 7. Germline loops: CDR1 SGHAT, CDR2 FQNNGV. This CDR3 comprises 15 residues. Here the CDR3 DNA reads TGTGCCAGCAGCTCCGCGACAGGGATAAACTATGGCTACACCTTC. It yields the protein CASSSATGINYGYTF.

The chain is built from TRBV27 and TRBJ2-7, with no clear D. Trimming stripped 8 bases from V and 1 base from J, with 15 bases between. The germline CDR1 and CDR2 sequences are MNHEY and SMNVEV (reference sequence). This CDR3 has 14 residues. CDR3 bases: TGTGCCAGCCCTGGATCGTTCACTTCCTACGAGCAGTACTTC. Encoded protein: CASPGSFTSYEQYF.

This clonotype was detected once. The CDR3 loop reads CASSLDLVDEQFF. CDR3 DNA sequence: TGCGCCAGCAGCTTGGATCTAGTAGATGAGCAGTTCTTC. The chain is built from TRBV5-1 and TRBJ2-1; no firm D call. This CDR3 region has 13 residues. Germline assignment: CDR1 SGHRS and CDR2 YFSETQ. V gave up 0 bases and J gave up 8 bases, with 9 bases separating them. Together with reference TRBV5-1 and TRBJ2-1, the CDR3 gives the full variable domain: KAGVTQTPRYLIKTRGQQVTLSCSPISGHRSVSWYQQTPGQGLQFLFEYFSETQRNKGNFPGRFSGRQFSNSRSEMNVSTLELGDSALYLCASSLDLVDEQFFGPGTRLTVL.

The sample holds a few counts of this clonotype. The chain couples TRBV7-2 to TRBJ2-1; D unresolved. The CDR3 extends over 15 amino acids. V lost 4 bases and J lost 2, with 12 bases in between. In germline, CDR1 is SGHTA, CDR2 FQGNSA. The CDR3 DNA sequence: TGTGCCAGCAGCTCCAGTGGAGTGCCCTACAATGAGCAGTTCTTC. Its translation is CASSSSGVPYNEQFF. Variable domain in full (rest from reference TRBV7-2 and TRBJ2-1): GAGVSQSPSNKVTEKGKDVELRCDPISGHTALYWYRQSLGQGLEFLIYFQGNSAPDKSGLPSDRFSAERTGGSVSTLTIQRTQQEDSAVYLCASSSSGVPYNEQFFGPGTRLTVL.

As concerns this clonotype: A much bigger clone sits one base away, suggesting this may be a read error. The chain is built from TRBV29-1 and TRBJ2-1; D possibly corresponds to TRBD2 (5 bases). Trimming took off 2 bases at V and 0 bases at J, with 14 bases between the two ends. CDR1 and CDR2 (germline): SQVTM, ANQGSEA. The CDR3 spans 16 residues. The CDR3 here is CSVEKRRQTSYNEQFF. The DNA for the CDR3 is TGCAGCGTTGAAAAGCGGCGGCAGACCTCCTACAATGAGCAGTTCTTC.

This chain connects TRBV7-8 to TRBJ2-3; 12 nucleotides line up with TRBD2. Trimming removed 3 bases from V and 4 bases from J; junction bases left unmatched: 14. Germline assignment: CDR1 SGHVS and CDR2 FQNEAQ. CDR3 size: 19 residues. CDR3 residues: CASSFFRASGRAISDTQYF. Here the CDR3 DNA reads TGTGCCAGCAGCTTCTTTAGGGCTAGCGGGAGGGCCATCTCAGATACGCAGTATTTT.

CDR3 nucleotides: TGTGCCAGCAGCTTTACAGGGGAAGATACGCAGTATTTT. Encoded protein: CASSFTGEDTQYF. This chain uses TRBV7-2 with TRBJ2-3, with TRBD1 matching over 7 bases. Germline lookup yields CDR1 SGHTA and CDR2 FQGNSA. The V and J ends lost 3 bases and 5 bases, in that order; junction bases with no gene match: 2. This CDR3 comprises 13 residues.

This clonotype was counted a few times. The CDR3 spells CASSRDSSKPYGYTF. CDR3 in DNA: TGTGCCAGCAGCCGGGACAGCTCCAAACCTTATGGCTACACCTTC. The chain carries TRBV5-6 and TRBJ1-2; 7 positions agree with TRBD1. Trimming cost V 4 bases and J 5 bases; bases outside gene matches: 11. Germline CDR1 SGHDT, CDR2 YYEEEE. The CDR3 runs 15 residues.

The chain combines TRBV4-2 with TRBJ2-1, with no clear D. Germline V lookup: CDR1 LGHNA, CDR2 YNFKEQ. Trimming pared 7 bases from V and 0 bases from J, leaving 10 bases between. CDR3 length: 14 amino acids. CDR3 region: CASNLGRSYNEQFF. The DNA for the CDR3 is TGTGCCAGCAATCTAGGGCGCTCCTACAATGAGCAGTTCTTC.

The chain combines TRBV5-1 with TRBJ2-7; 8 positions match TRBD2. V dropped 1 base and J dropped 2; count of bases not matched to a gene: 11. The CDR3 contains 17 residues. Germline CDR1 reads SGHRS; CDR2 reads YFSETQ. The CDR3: CASSLKAGGTIAYEQYF. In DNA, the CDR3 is TGCGCCAGCAGCTTGAAGGCGGGGGGTACCATCGCCTACGAGCAGTACTTC.

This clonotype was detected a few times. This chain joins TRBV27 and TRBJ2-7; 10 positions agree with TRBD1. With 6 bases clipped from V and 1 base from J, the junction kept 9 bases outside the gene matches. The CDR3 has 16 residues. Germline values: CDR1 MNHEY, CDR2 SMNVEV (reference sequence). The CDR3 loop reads CASRPTLGQGSYEQYF. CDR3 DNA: TGTGCCAGCAGACCCACCCTGGGACAGGGGTCCTACGAGCAGTACTTC.

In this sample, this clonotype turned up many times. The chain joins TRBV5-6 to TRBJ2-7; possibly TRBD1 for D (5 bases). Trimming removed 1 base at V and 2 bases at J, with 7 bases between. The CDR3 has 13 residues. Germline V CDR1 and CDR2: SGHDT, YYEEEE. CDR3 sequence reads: CASSLLTAYEQYF. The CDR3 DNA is TGTGCCAGCAGCTTGCTGACAGCCTACGAGCAGTACTTC. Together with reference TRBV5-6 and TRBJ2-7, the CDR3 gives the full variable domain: DAGVTQSPTHLIKTRGQQVTLRCSPKSGHDTVSWYQQALGQGPQFIFQYYEEEERQRGNFPDRFSGHQFPNYSSELNVNALLLGDSALYLCASSLLTAYEQYFGPGTRLTVT.